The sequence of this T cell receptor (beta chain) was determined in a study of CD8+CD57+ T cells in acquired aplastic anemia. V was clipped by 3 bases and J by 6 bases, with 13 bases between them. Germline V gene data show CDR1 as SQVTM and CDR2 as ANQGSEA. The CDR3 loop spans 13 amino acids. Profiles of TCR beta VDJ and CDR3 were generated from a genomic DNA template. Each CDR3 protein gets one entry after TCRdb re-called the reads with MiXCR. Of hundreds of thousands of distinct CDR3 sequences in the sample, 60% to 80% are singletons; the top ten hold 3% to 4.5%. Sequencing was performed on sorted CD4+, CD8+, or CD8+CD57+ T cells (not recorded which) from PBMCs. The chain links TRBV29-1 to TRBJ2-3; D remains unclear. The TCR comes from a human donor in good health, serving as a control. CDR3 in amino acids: CSVEMWDGDTQYF. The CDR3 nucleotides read TGCAGCGTTGAGATGTGGGATGGGGATACGCAGTATTTT.